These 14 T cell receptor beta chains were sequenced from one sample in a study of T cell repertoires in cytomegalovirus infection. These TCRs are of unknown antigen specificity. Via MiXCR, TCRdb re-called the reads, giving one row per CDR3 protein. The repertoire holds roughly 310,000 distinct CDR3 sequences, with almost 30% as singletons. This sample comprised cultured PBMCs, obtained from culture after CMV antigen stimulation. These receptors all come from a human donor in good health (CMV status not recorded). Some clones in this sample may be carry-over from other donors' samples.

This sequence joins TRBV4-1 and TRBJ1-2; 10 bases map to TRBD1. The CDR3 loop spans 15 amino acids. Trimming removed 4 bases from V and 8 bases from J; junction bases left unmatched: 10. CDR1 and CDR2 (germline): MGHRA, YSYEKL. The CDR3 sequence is CASSLTRTGGDGYTF. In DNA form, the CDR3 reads TGCGCCAGCAGCCTAACCCGGACAGGGGGTGACGGCTACACCTTC.

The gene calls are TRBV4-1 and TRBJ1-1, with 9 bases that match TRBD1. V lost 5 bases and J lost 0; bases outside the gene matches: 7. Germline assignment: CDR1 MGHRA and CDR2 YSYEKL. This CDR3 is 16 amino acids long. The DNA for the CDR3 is TGCGCCAGCAGCTCCCGGACAGGGGAGGTGAACACTGAAGCTTTCTTT. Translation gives CASSSRTGEVNTEAFF.

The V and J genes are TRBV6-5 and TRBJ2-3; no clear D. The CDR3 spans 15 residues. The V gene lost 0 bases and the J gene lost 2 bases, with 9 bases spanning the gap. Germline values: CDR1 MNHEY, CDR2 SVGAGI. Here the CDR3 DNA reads TGTGCCAGCAGTTACTCCCGTCAGGACACAGATACGCAGTATTTT. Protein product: CASSYSRQDTDTQYF.

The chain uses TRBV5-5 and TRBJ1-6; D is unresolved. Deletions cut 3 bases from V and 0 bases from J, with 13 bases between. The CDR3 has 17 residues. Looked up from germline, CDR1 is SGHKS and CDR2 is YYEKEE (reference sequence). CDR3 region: CASSSTGVSSYNSPLHF. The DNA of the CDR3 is TGTGCCAGCAGCTCCACGGGTGTCAGCTCCTATAATTCACCCCTCCACTTT.

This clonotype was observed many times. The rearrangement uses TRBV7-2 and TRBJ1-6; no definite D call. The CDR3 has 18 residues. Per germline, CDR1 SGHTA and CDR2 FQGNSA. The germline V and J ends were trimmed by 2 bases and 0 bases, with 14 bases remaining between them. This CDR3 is CASSLTPSTSSYNSPLHF. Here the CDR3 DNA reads TGTGCCAGCAGCTTAACCCCATCTACTAGCTCCTATAATTCACCCCTCCACTTT.

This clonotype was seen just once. CDR3 bases: TGCGCCAGCAGCACGGGACAGGGGGATGGCTACACCTTC. Its protein is CASSTGQGDGYTF. V gene TRBV5-1 combines with J gene TRBJ1-2; TRBD1 matches 11 bases. The V gene end was trimmed by 4 bases and the J gene end by 6 bases; junction bases not matched to a gene: 2. CDR1 and CDR2 (germline): SGHRS, YFSETQ. This CDR3 comprises 13 residues.

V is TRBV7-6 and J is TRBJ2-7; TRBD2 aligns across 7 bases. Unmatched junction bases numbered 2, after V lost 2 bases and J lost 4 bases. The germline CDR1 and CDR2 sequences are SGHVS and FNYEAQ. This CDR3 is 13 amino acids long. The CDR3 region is CASSLWEGYEQYF. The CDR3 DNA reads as TGTGCCAGCAGCTTATGGGAGGGGTACGAGCAGTACTTC. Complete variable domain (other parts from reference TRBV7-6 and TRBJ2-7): GAGVSQSPRYKVTKRGQDVALRCDPISGHVSLYWYRQALGQGPEFLTYFNYEAQQDKSGLPNDRFSAERPEGSISTLTIQRTEQRDSAMYRCASSLWEGYEQYFGPGTRLTVT.

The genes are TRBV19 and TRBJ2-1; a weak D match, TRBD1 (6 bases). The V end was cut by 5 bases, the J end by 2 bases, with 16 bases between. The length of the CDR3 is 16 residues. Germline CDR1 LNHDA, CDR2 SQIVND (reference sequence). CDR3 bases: TGTGCCAGTAGTCTCCAAACAGGGCGGGCCTACAATGAGCAGTTCTTC. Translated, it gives CASSLQTGRAYNEQFF.

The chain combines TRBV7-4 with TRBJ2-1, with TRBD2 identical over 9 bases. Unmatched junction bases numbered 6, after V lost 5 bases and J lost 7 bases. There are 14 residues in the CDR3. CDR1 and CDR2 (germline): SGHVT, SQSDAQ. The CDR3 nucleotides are TGTGCCAGCAGCGATAGCGGGAGAGAGAATGAGCAGTTCTTC. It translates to CASSDSGRENEQFF.

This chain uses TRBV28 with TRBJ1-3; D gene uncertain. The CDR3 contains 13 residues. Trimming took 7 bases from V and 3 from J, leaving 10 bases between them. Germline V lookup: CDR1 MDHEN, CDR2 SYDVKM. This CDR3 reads CASIQWDGNTIYF. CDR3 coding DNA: TGTGCCAGCATCCAGTGGGATGGAAACACCATATATTTT.

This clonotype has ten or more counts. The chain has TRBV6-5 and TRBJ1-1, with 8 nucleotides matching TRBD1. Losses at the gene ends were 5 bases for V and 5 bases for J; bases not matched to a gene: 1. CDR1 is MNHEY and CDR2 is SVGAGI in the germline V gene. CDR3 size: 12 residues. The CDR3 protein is CASSTGGTEAFF. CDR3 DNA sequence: TGTGCCAGCAGTACAGGGGGAACTGAAGCTTTCTTT.

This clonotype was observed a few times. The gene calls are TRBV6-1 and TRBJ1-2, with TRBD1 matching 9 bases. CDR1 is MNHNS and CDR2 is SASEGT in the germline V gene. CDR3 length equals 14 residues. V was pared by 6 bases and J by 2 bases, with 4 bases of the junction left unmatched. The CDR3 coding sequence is TGTGCCAGCAGACCGGGGACAGGGAACTATGGCTACACCTTC. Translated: CASRPGTGNYGYTF.

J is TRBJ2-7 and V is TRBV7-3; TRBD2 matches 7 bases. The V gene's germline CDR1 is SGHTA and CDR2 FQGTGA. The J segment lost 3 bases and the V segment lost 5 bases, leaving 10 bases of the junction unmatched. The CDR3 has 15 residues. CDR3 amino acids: CASSLGGAGNYEQYF. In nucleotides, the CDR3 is TGTGCCAGCAGCCTTGGGGGAGCGGGAAACTACGAGCAGTACTTC.

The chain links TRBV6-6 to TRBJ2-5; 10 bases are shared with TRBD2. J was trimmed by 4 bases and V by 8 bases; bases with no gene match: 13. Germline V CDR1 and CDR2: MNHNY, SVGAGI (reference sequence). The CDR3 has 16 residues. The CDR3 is CASASSGGPPGETQYF. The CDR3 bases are TGTGCCAGCGCAAGTAGCGGGGGGCCCCCGGGAGAGACCCAGTACTTC.